This T cell receptor (beta chain) stems from a study of vaccination and CD4 T cells after COVID-19. As for the study in general: The peptides that stimulated the cells were overlapping spike peptides from SARS-CoV-2, HCoV-NL63, HCoV-OC43 and HCoV-229E. Control wells got either CEFX epitopes, HIV-1 Nef peptides, or no peptide at all.

The treatment here: roughly nine-day PBMC culture with coronavirus spike peptide pools or control peptides (ViraFEST assay). Cultured CD4+ T-cell DNA underwent Oncomine TCR Beta short-read sequencing. Genomic DNA extraction was carried out from cultured CD4+ T cells. TCRdb reprocessed the PCR reads with MiXCR, giving one entry per CDR3 protein. The sample has under 20,000 distinct CDR3 sequences; about 42% are singletons. This clonotype is categorized as medium-sized. Its target is not known. CDR1 is SGHTA, CDR2 FQGNSA, per germline. V gave up 5 bases and J gave up 3 bases, with 20 bases separating them. CDR3 length: 17 amino acids.

V and J are TRBV7-2 and TRBJ1-3; no reliable D call. Sequenced sample: cultured CD4+ T cells from blood. The sequence was obtained from a human donor with COVID-19. The CDR3 coding sequence is TGTGCCAGCAGCCCCGCCGCTCTGGCGTTCCGTGGAAACACCATATATTTT. Amino acids: CASSPAALAFRGNTIYF.